One sample yielded the 26 T cell receptor beta chains listed below, sequenced in a study of neurological immune-mediated disorders. TCRdb processed the 5' RACE reads anew with MiXCR; each CDR3 protein has one entry. This table has 93,000 or so distinct CDR3 sequences, under 14% appearing once. Time point indicated: longitudinal time-point 3. Sequencing was performed on PBMCs. These receptors came from a female donor with HTLV-1-associated myelopathy (HAM/TSP).

This clonotype was found many times. Here the CDR3 reads CASSLSGLSYNEQFF. CDR3 coding DNA: TGCGCCAGCAGCCTTAGCGGGCTCTCCTACAATGAGCAGTTCTTC. The V and J genes are TRBV4-1 and TRBJ2-1; 7 bases agree with TRBD2. Germline CDR1 and CDR2: MGHRA and YSYEKL. The CDR3 runs to 15 residues. Trimming took 4 bases from V and 0 from J; bases not matched to a gene: 3.

This clonotype was observed a handful of times. The rearrangement uses TRBV12-5 and TRBJ2-2, with 14 bases identical to TRBD2. The V gene end was trimmed by 5 bases and the J gene end by 1 base; junction bases not matched to a gene: 9. The CDR3 consists of 19 residues. Germline V CDR1 and CDR2: LGHNT, FRNRAP. Here the CDR3 DNA reads TGTGCTAGTGGTGGGGCAGGACTAGCGGGGGGTATGAACACCGGGGAGCTGTTTTTT. Translated, it gives CASGGAGLAGGMNTGELFF.

This clonotype came up many times. The rearrangement uses TRBV5-1 and TRBJ2-5; 10 bases match TRBD1. V was pared by 0 bases and J by 4 bases, with 0 bases of the junction left unmatched. Germline lookup yields CDR1 SGHRS and CDR2 YFSETQ. The CDR3 runs to 14 residues. This chain's CDR3 is CASSLGQGAETQYF. CDR3 nucleotide sequence: TGCGCCAGCAGCTTGGGACAGGGGGCAGAGACCCAGTACTTC.

This sequence joins TRBV5-1 and TRBJ1-4; the D gene is possibly TRBD1 (5 bases). V dropped 1 base and J dropped 0 bases, with 10 bases sitting between them. Germline V CDR1 and CDR2: SGHRS, YFSETQ. The CDR3 has 16 amino acids. CDR3 sequence: CASSLLTGATNEKLFF. CDR3 bases: TGCGCCAGCAGCTTGCTCACAGGAGCAACTAATGAAAAACTGTTTTTT.

The sample holds a few counts of this clonotype. The chain links TRBV6-1 to TRBJ2-1; D is unclear. V shed 6 bases and J shed 4 bases, with 7 bases lying between them. This CDR3 is built from 12 residues. The germline V gene encodes CDR1 MNHNS and CDR2 SASEGT. The CDR3 coding sequence is TGTGCCAGCAGACGGCAATACAATGAGCAGTTCTTC. This translates into CASRRQYNEQFF.

This clonotype was seen repeatedly, ten times or more. The V gene is TRBV20-1, the J gene TRBJ2-3, with TRBD2 matching over 13 bases. V dropped 5 bases and J dropped 2; count of bases not matched to a gene: 1. The CDR3 runs 14 residues. The V gene's germline CDR1 is DFQATT and CDR2 SNEGSKA (reference sequence). The CDR3 region has the DNA TGCAGTGCTGGACTAGCGGGGGACACAGATACGCAGTATTTT. It translates to CSAGLAGDTDTQYF.

The table lists this clonotype with many counts. The V gene is TRBV18, the J gene TRBJ1-6; D not certain. Per germline, CDR1 KGHSH and CDR2 LQKENI. V was pared by 5 bases and J by 2 bases, with 13 bases between. CDR3 length equals 16 residues. CDR3 amino acids: CASSEMRRTYNSPLHF. DNA for the CDR3: TGTGCCAGCTCAGAAATGAGACGAACCTATAATTCACCCCTCCACTTT.

This clonotype occurred many times. J is TRBJ2-2 and V is TRBV5-5; the D call may be TRBD1 or TRBD2 (6 bases each). The V end lost 3 bases, the J end lost 1 base, and 10 bases lay between the germline ends. CDR3 length: 15 residues. The germline CDR1 and CDR2 sequences are SGHKS and YYEKEE (reference sequence). CDR3 bases: TGTGCCAGCAGCTATGGAGGGGGGAACACCGGGGAGCTGTTTTTT. Protein: CASSYGGGNTGELFF.

The table lists this clonotype with many counts. This rearrangement joins TRBV20-1 to TRBJ1-2; 9 bases agree with TRBD1. The CDR3 runs 13 residues. Trimming at V came to 6 bases and at J to 8 bases, leaving 10 bases not matched to a gene. The V gene's germline CDR1 is DFQATT and CDR2 SNEGSKA (reference sequence). For the CDR3, the DNA is TGCAGTGCCCTCGAACAGGGGGCGACAGGCTACACCTTC. Translated, it gives CSALEQGATGYTF.

This clonotype was seen many times. V is TRBV10-3 and J is TRBJ1-2; D is unresolved. CDR3 size: 15 residues. V was clipped by 0 bases and J by 2 bases, with 10 bases between them. The germline V gene encodes CDR1 ENHRY and CDR2 SYGVKD. The CDR3 DNA is TGTGCCATCAGTGAGTCGAACGGCCTAAACTATGGCTACACCTTC. This codes for CAISESNGLNYGYTF.

This clonotype was counted at least ten times. The chain joins TRBV7-9 to TRBJ2-7; D is possibly TRBD1 (6 bases). Germline V CDR1 and CDR2: SEHNR, FQNEAQ (reference sequence). V lost 4 bases to trimming and J lost 0 bases, with 19 bases between them. CDR3 size: 17 residues. In DNA form, the CDR3 reads TGTGCCAGCAGCTCCGCCGGGGACACCTACACCTCCTACGAGCAGTACTTC. Translating it yields CASSSAGDTYTSYEQYF.

The table lists this clonotype with many counts. This chain joins TRBV12-3 or TRBV12-4 and TRBJ1-2; 8 bases agree with TRBD1. J gave up 0 bases and V 7 bases, and 7 bases lay outside the gene matches. The CDR3 loop spans 15 amino acids. CDR3 in DNA: TGTGCCAGCAAATTCCGCAGGGGGCCTAACTATGGCTACACCTTC. It is translated as CASKFRRGPNYGYTF.

This clonotype was seen many times. The CDR3 is CASSGLAGVQETQYF. CDR3 DNA sequence: TGTGCCAGCAGTGGACTAGCGGGGGTCCAAGAGACCCAGTACTTC. This chain uses TRBV6-1 with TRBJ2-5, with 12 nucleotides matching TRBD2. CDR1 is MNHNS, CDR2 SASEGT, per germline. J was trimmed by 1 base and V by 4 bases; bases with no gene match: 1. The CDR3 covers 15 residues.

The J gene is TRBJ1-1, the V gene TRBV2; D remains ambiguous. Germline CDR1 SNHLY, CDR2 FYNNEI. The CDR3 consists of 13 residues. Trimming pared 9 bases from V and 3 bases from J, leaving 14 bases between. The CDR3 DNA follows: TGTGCCAGAAGGCCTAACGGGGACACTGAAGCTTTCTTT. It encodes CARRPNGDTEAFF.

The chain couples TRBV6-6 to TRBJ1-2; D possibly corresponds to TRBD1 (5 bases). Between the trimmed V and J ends, which lost 7 bases and 4 bases, there was a span of 16 bases. CDR1 is MNHNY and CDR2 is SVGAGI in the germline V gene (reference sequence). CDR3 length: 14 amino acids. The CDR3 here is CASIPKGTSYGYTF. The CDR3 DNA is TGTGCCAGCATCCCGAAGGGGACGAGCTATGGCTACACCTTC.

The sample holds many counts of this clonotype. The V gene is TRBV25-1, the J gene TRBJ2-7; 9 bases fit TRBD1. This CDR3 has 13 residues. With V trimmed by 7 bases and J by 4 bases, 5 bases remained unmatched. CDR1 MGHDK and CDR2 SYGVNS come from the germline V gene. CDR3 in amino acids: CASNQQGAYEQYF. CDR3 coding DNA: TGTGCCAGCAATCAACAGGGGGCTTACGAGCAGTACTTC.

This clonotype was seen ten or more times. This chain joins TRBV5-1 and TRBJ2-5, with D possibly matching TRBD2 (6 bases). Trimming left V 0 bases short and J 1 base short, with 13 bases between. The germline CDR1 and CDR2 sequences are SGHRS and YFSETQ. The CDR3 loop spans 16 amino acids. CDR3 protein: CASSLGTTRTQETQYF. The DNA for the CDR3 is TGCGCCAGCAGCTTGGGGACTACCCGGACCCAAGAGACCCAGTACTTC.

This clonotype has a count of ten or more. The V gene is TRBV7-2, the J gene TRBJ2-1; a possible D gene is TRBD2 (6 bases). The CDR3 contains 12 residues. Germline lookup yields CDR1 SGHTA and CDR2 FQGNSA. V gave up 5 bases and J gave up 15 bases, with 17 bases separating them. The DNA of the CDR3 is TGTGCCAGCAGCACGGGGGTCGGGACGCTGTTCTTC. It translates to CASSTGVGTLFF.

Worth noting for this clonotype: Possible read error: a much larger clone is one base away. This chain connects TRBV2 to TRBJ1-2, with D perhaps TRBD1 (6 bases). Germline-derived CDR1 and CDR2 are SNHLY and FYNNEI. This CDR3 is 14 amino acids long. The CDR3 DNA reads TGTGCCTCTCAAACCGACAGGTTCCACTATTGCTACACCTTC. It codes for CASQTDRFHYCYTF. The full variable domain, completed using reference TRBV2 and TRBJ1-2, is EPEVTQTPSHQVTQMGQEVILRCVPISNHLYFYWYRQILGQKVEFLVSFYNNEISEKSEIFDDQFSVERPDGSNFTLKIRSTKLEDSAMYFCASQTDRFHYCYTFGSGTRLTVV.

This clonotype was counted at least ten times. The CDR3 nucleotides are TGCAGTGCTAGAGATCGAACAGGGAGTAAGCACGAGCAGTACTTC. Amino acids: CSARDRTGSKHEQYF. This sequence joins TRBV20-1 and TRBJ2-7; weak D call: TRBD1 (6 bases). The V and J ends lost 0 bases and 5 bases respectively, with 17 bases between them. CDR3 size: 15 residues. The germline V gene encodes CDR1 DFQATT and CDR2 SNEGSKA (reference sequence).

This clonotype has ten or more counts. This sequence joins TRBV4-1 and TRBJ2-7; D perhaps matches TRBD1 (5 bases). V gave up 0 bases and J gave up 2 bases, with 11 bases separating them. Germline CDR1 MGHRA, CDR2 YSYEKL. CDR3 size: 15 residues. The DNA of the CDR3 is TGCGCCAGCAGCCAAGAGGCCAGGGTAGCCTACGAGCAGTACTTC. It is translated as CASSQEARVAYEQYF.

This clonotype has at least ten counts. CDR3 region: CASSLGQGGNTIYF. Written as DNA, the CDR3 is TGCGCCAGCAGCCTGGGACAGGGCGGAAACACCATATATTTT. The chain employs TRBV5-1 and TRBJ1-3; 9 bases match TRBD1. The germline CDR1 and CDR2 sequences are SGHRS and YFSETQ. CDR3 length: 14 residues. V gave up 4 bases and J gave up 4 bases; unmatched junction bases: 3.

This clonotype was seen a handful of times. The chain links TRBV27 to TRBJ2-3; a weak D match, TRBD2 (5 bases). With 3 bases removed from V and 1 base from J, the gap between germline ends came to 14 bases. This CDR3 comprises 16 residues. CDR1 and CDR2 from the germline V gene are MNHEY and SMNVEV (reference sequence). The CDR3 here is CASSLRPRGGTDTQYF. CDR3 coding DNA: TGTGCCAGCAGTTTGCGGCCCCGGGGTGGCACAGATACGCAGTATTTT.

There are many counts of this clonotype. The chain has TRBV20-1 and TRBJ2-5; possibly TRBD1 for D (5 bases). Germline assignment: CDR1 DFQATT and CDR2 SNEGSKA (reference sequence). The V gene lost 1 base and the J gene lost 5 bases, with 17 bases spanning the gap. The CDR3 is 15 amino acids. CDR3 sequence (DNA): TGCAGTGCTAGAGCGCTTGGGCAGGGCTGGGAGACCCAGTACTTC. It translates to CSARALGQGWETQYF.

This clonotype was detected many times. The CDR3 is CASSLVVEQYF. The CDR3 coding sequence is TGTGCCAGCAGCTTAGTAGTTGAGCAGTACTTC. The chain recombines TRBV7-9 with TRBJ2-7; no reliable D call. The CDR3 length is 11 residues. Germline V gives CDR1 SEHNR, CDR2 FQNEAQ (reference sequence). Trimming cost V 1 base and J 7 bases, with 5 bases left between them.

This clonotype showed up many times. The V gene is TRBV2, the J gene TRBJ2-2; D might be TRBD2 (5 bases). CDR1 and CDR2 from the germline V gene are SNHLY and FYNNEI. The CDR3 is 13 residues long. V gave up 6 bases and J gave up 7 bases, with 12 bases separating them. The CDR3 DNA follows: TGTGCCAGCAGACTTAGGGAGAGCGGGGAGCTGTTTTTT. Protein product: CASRLRESGELFF.